The 22 T cell receptor beta chains listed next were all sequenced from one sample in a study of HIV-infected patients and healthy controls. TCRdb processed the 5' RACE reads anew with MiXCR; each CDR3 protein has one entry. This table holds about 64,000 distinct CDR3 sequences, roughly 19% found once. Input material: CD4+ T cells from blood. Source of these receptors: a human donor in good health.

The sample holds many counts of this clonotype. This rearrangement joins TRBV7-3 to TRBJ1-6, with 7 nucleotides matching TRBD1. CDR3 size: 14 residues. V trimming: 5 bases; J trimming: 9 bases; junction bases outside the gene matches: 7. Germline lookup yields CDR1 SGHTA and CDR2 FQGTGA. The DNA of the CDR3 is TGTGCCAGCAGCATGACAGGGTTTCGTTCACCCCTCCACTTT. Encoded protein: CASSMTGFRSPLHF.

This clonotype has just a few counts. This chain links TRBV29-1 with TRBJ2-1; D perhaps matches TRBD2 (5 bases). V was shortened by 1 base and J by 1 base, with 14 bases between the two germline ends. This CDR3 contains 16 residues. Germline CDR1 SQVTM, CDR2 ANQGSEA. DNA of the CDR3: TGCAGCGTTGAAGTTGATCTAGCAGAGTCCTACAATGAGCAGTTCTTC. This encodes CSVEVDLAESYNEQFF.

The V and J genes are TRBV20-1 and TRBJ1-3; no reliable D call. Between the trimmed V and J ends, which lost 2 bases and 1 base, there was a span of 15 bases. Germline-derived CDR1 and CDR2 are DFQATT and SNEGSKA (reference sequence). This CDR3 contains 16 residues. This CDR3 is CSARSPGQGSGNTIYF. As DNA, the CDR3 is TGCAGTGCTAGAAGCCCAGGCCAAGGGTCTGGAAACACCATATATTTT.

This clonotype was picked up many times. V is TRBV20-1 and J is TRBJ1-1; 10 bases are a match to TRBD1. From germline, CDR1 is DFQATT and CDR2 SNEGSKA (reference sequence). V trimming: 5 bases; J trimming: 4 bases; junction bases outside the gene matches: 7. The CDR3 has 14 residues. The CDR3 loop reads CSASGTGEGTEAFF. DNA for the CDR3: TGCAGTGCTTCCGGGACAGGGGAAGGCACTGAAGCTTTCTTT.

The chain uses TRBV10-3 and TRBJ1-5; D unclear. Deletions cut 8 bases from V and 4 bases from J, with 15 bases between. This CDR3 comprises 14 residues. In germline, CDR1 is ENHRY, CDR2 SYGVKD. CDR3 sequence (DNA): TGTGCCATCTCGGCGGACGGGAAGAATCAGCCCCAGCATTTT. Residues: CAISADGKNQPQHF.

This clonotype was observed a few times. CDR3 in DNA: TGTGCCAGTAGTCTACCAAACCCTCAAGGACAGGGGAACACTGAAGCTTTCTTT. It encodes CASSLPNPQGQGNTEAFF. The chain has TRBV19 and TRBJ1-1; 8 nucleotides match TRBD1. This CDR3 has 18 residues. Per the germline V gene, CDR1 is LNHDA and CDR2 is SQIVND (reference sequence). V was clipped by 5 bases and J by 1 base; unmatched bases: 15.

This clonotype was counted at least ten times. The V gene is TRBV6-6, the J gene TRBJ1-5; D possibly corresponds to TRBD1 (5 bases). The CDR3 covers 13 residues. Trimming cost V 6 bases and J 7 bases, with 13 bases left between them. Per the germline V gene, CDR1 is MNHNY and CDR2 is SVGAGI (reference sequence). The CDR3 nucleotides read TGTGCCAGCAGCTCTTCGGGGGGACAGCCCCAGCATTTT. Protein sequence: CASSSSGGQPQHF.

The V call is TRBV29-1, the J call TRBJ2-7, with TRBD1 matching over 9 bases. There are 13 residues in the CDR3. After removal of 4 bases from V and 2 bases from J, the junction contained 3 bases not matched to a gene. Germline loops: CDR1 SQVTM, CDR2 ANQGSEA. CDR3 residues: CSVGTGAPYEQYF. The CDR3 nucleotides read TGCAGCGTTGGGACAGGGGCTCCCTACGAGCAGTACTTC.

This clonotype appeared a few times. The chain recombines TRBV5-1 with TRBJ1-1; D ambiguous. Between the trimmed V and J ends, which lost 0 bases and 8 bases, there was a span of 14 bases. The V gene's germline CDR1 is SGHRS and CDR2 YFSETQ. This CDR3 spans 14 amino acids. As DNA, the CDR3 is TGCGCCAGCAGCTTGGCCTCAGGATTAGAGGAAGCTTTCTTT. This gives the protein CASSLASGLEEAFF.

This chain joins TRBV20-1 and TRBJ1-3, with 7 bases matching TRBD1. This CDR3 comprises 13 residues. Germline loops: CDR1 DFQATT, CDR2 SNEGSKA (reference sequence). After removal of 3 bases from V and 7 bases from J, the junction contained 6 bases not matched to a gene. DNA of the CDR3: TGCAGTGCTAGTCGACAGGGACGGAACACCATATATTTT. Translated: CSASRQGRNTIYF.

This CDR3 is CASSPGQTSNYGYTF. The DNA for the CDR3 is TGTGCCAGCAGCCCGGGACAGACTTCTAACTATGGCTACACCTTC. The V and J genes are TRBV28 and TRBJ1-2; TRBD1 matches at 7 bases. CDR1 MDHEN and CDR2 SYDVKM come from the germline V gene. Trimming took 6 bases from V and 0 from J; bases not matched to a gene: 7. CDR3 length equals 15 residues.

This clonotype was counted at least ten times. The gene calls are TRBV18 and TRBJ2-7; D may be TRBD1 (5 bases). CDR1 and CDR2 (germline): KGHSH, LQKENI. Trimming shortened V by 0 bases and J by 7 bases, and 7 bases separated the two germline ends. This CDR3 is built from 12 residues. CDR3 nucleotide sequence: TGTGCCAGCTCACCACCTCAGGGTGAGCAGTACTTC. Its translation: CASSPPQGEQYF.

The chain employs TRBV3-1 and TRBJ2-7; the match to TRBD2 covers 13 bases. The germline V gene encodes CDR1 LGHDT and CDR2 YNNKEL (reference sequence). The CDR3 has 16 residues. V was clipped by 3 bases and J by 7 bases; unmatched bases: 9. The DNA for the CDR3 is TGTGCCAGCAGCCATGCTACTAGCGGGAGGGCCGGTGAGCAGTACTTC. Protein sequence: CASSHATSGRAGEQYF.

This clonotype was seen at least ten times. The chain links TRBV28 to TRBJ2-4; D might be TRBD1 or TRBD2, each matching 7 bases. The CDR3 covers 16 residues. Trimming left V 7 bases short and J 1 base short, with 17 bases between. Germline CDR1 reads MDHEN; CDR2 reads SYDVKM. CDR3 sequence: CASTQGGLAAKNIQYF. CDR3 sequence (DNA): TGTGCCAGCACTCAGGGGGGGTTAGCGGCCAAAAACATTCAGTACTTC.

This clonotype was counted ten times or more. The chain joins TRBV3-1 to TRBJ2-1; perhaps TRBD2 as D (5 bases). With 4 bases removed from V and 1 base from J, the gap between germline ends came to 11 bases. This CDR3 spans 15 amino acids. The V gene's germline CDR1 is LGHDT and CDR2 YNNKEL (reference sequence). In DNA form, the CDR3 reads TGTGCCAGCAGCCTCGGACTTATTTCCTACAATGAGCAGTTCTTC. It encodes CASSLGLISYNEQFF.

This clonotype has ten or more counts. This chain connects TRBV7-2 to TRBJ1-1; 8 bases match TRBD1. This CDR3 has 17 residues. With 2 bases clipped from V and 1 base from J, the junction kept 9 bases outside the gene matches. Germline CDR1 SGHTA, CDR2 FQGNSA. CDR3 sequence (DNA): TGTGCCAGCAGCTTAAAGGGGGTTGGGACAGGGAACACTGAAGCTTTCTTT. Encoded protein: CASSLKGVGTGNTEAFF.

Only a few counts were recorded for this clonotype. V usage is TRBV7-3 and J usage is TRBJ2-2, with a weak D call TRBD1 (6 bases). This CDR3 has 15 residues. The V end lost 7 bases, the J end lost 5 bases, and 17 bases lay between the germline ends. CDR1 is SGHTA, CDR2 FQGTGA, per germline. As DNA, the CDR3 is TGTGCCAGCATCGATGGGGGCCGGAGTACCGGGGAGCTGTTTTTT. Protein sequence: CASIDGGRSTGELFF.

This clonotype was seen only a few times. This chain joins TRBV20-1 and TRBJ2-7; no clear D. The germline CDR1 and CDR2 sequences are DFQATT and SNEGSKA (reference sequence). The ends were cut back, 2 bases at V and 2 bases at J, with 10 bases in the middle. CDR3 length equals 13 residues. The CDR3: CSARHSATYEQYF. The CDR3 DNA reads as TGCAGTGCTAGACACAGCGCGACCTACGAGCAGTACTTC.

This clonotype was seen only a few times. The CDR3 coding sequence is TGTGCCAGCCGATCCCTAGCGGGGTCCGCCGGGGAGCTGTTTTTT. Translating it yields CASRSLAGSAGELFF. The rearrangement links TRBV2 to TRBJ2-2; 9 bases map to TRBD2. The length of the CDR3 is 15 residues. CDR1 SNHLY and CDR2 FYNNEI come from the germline V gene. V lost 8 bases to trimming and J lost 6 bases; unmatched junction nucleotides: 10.

V usage is TRBV6-6 and J usage is TRBJ1-6; D ambiguous. This CDR3 has 14 residues. Germline V gene lookup returns CDR1 MNHNY and CDR2 SVGAGI (reference sequence). The ends were cut back, 7 bases at V and 7 bases at J, with 14 bases in the middle. This chain's CDR3 is CASTLLGSNSPLHF. The CDR3 region has the DNA TGTGCCAGCACCCTACTGGGCAGCAATTCACCCCTCCACTTT.

V is TRBV10-1 and J is TRBJ2-2; no clear D gene. The CDR3 covers 15 residues. Germline V gives CDR1 WNHNN, CDR2 SYGVQD (reference sequence). V was cut by 3 bases and J by 1 base, with 9 bases left in between. CDR3 sequence: CASSEAVLNTGELFF. DNA for the CDR3: TGCGCCAGCAGTGAAGCAGTCTTGAACACCGGGGAGCTGTTTTTT.

This clonotype was found many times. V is TRBV12-3 or TRBV12-4 and J is TRBJ2-1; 14 bases agree with TRBD2. J gave up 7 bases and V 3 bases, and 11 bases lay outside the gene matches. The CDR3 sequence is 18 residues long. CDR3 DNA sequence: TGTGCCAGCAGTTTGTGGACTAGCGGGAGGAGTCTGTCAAATGAGCAGTTCTTC. Translation gives CASSLWTSGRSLSNEQFF.